This T cell receptor (beta chain) was recovered during a study of blood T cell repertoires in COVID-19. Across the study: Donors in the United States, Italy and Spain gave samples during acute or convalescent COVID-19.

Measured with immunoSEQ multiplex PCR; TCRdb has only the in-frame clones, and not every one. This sample yields about 220,000 clones, of which 80% to 85% are seen a single time; approximately 3% belongs to the top ten. Germline V lookup: CDR1 SGHRS, CDR2 YFSETQ. V shed 1 base and J 3 bases; nucleotides not matched to a gene: 16. This CDR3 is built from 20 residues. The sequencing input was peripheral blood. The origin of this receptor is a woman under 40 who had recovered from COVID-19. The rearrangement uses TRBV5-1 and TRBJ2-7; 13 positions agree with TRBD2. DNA for the CDR3: TGCGCCAGCAGCTTGCAGGGGGAGACTAGCGGGAGGTCCCTTGGCTACGAGCAGTACTTC. It is translated as CASSLQGETSGRSLGYEQYF. The full variable domain, completed using reference TRBV5-1 and TRBJ2-7, is KAGVTQTPRYLIKTRGQQVTLSCSPISGHRSVSWYQQTPGQGLQFLFEYFSETQRNKGNFPGRFSGRQFSNSRSEMNVSTLELGDSALYLCASSLQGETSGRSLGYEQYFGPGTRLTVT.